What follows are 20 T cell receptor beta chains derived from one specimen sequenced in a study of T-cell reconstitution after alpha-beta-depleted transplantation in children. Unique molecular identifiers were built into the TCRbeta library. Each CDR3 protein gets one entry after TCRdb re-called the PCR reads with MiXCR. The sample has some 590,000 distinct CDR3 sequences; about 10% are singletons. Here the sequenced sample was PBMCs from the stem cell graft donor, taken from the stem cell graft. These receptors all stem from a human donor who donated a stem cell graft to a child with acute myeloid leukemia.

The sample holds many counts of this clonotype. This chain connects TRBV28 to TRBJ2-2, with 10 bases matching TRBD2. The CDR3 has 15 amino acids. J lost 5 bases, V lost 4 bases, and 4 bases had no gene match. Germline CDR1 MDHEN, CDR2 SYDVKM. CDR3 residues: CASSSGTSATGELFF. CDR3 sequence (DNA): TGTGCCAGCAGTTCCGGGACTAGCGCGACCGGGGAGCTGTTTTTT.

This clonotype was observed at least ten times. The chain employs TRBV4-3 and TRBJ2-2, with 8 positions matching TRBD2. The CDR3 has 16 residues. V was pared by 4 bases and J by 0 bases, with 4 bases of the junction left unmatched. Germline V gene lookup returns CDR1 LGHNA and CDR2 YSLEER. Here the CDR3 DNA reads TGCGCCAGCAGCCCTTATAGCGGGGCGAACACCGGGGAGCTGTTTTTT. Translated, it gives CASSPYSGANTGELFF.

The chain couples TRBV29-1 to TRBJ1-2; D perhaps matches TRBD1 (5 bases). CDR3 size: 14 residues. With 3 bases removed from V and 4 bases from J, the gap between germline ends came to 15 bases. The V gene's germline CDR1 is SQVTM and CDR2 ANQGSEA. DNA of the CDR3: TGCAGCGTTGAGTTCCCAGGGACGCTCTATGGCTACACCTTC. Encoded protein: CSVEFPGTLYGYTF.

This clonotype was recorded many times. The rearrangement links TRBV9 to TRBJ2-3, with D uncertain. The CDR3 spans 12 residues. Trimming left V 3 bases short and J 9 bases short, with 11 bases between. The V gene's germline CDR1 is SGDLS and CDR2 YYNGEE. The CDR3 loop reads CASSDKVGTQYF. For the CDR3, the DNA is TGTGCCAGCAGCGATAAAGTGGGGACGCAGTATTTT.

The rearrangement uses TRBV29-1 and TRBJ2-1; the match to TRBD2 covers 9 bases. The V and J ends lost 3 bases and 4 bases, in that order; junction bases with no gene match: 7. The CDR3 totals 15 residues. Germline V gene data show CDR1 as SQVTM and CDR2 as ANQGSEA. Written as DNA, the CDR3 is TGCAGCGTTGAGAAGCGGGAGGCTGGATACAATGAGCAGTTCTTC. It codes for CSVEKREAGYNEQFF.

J is TRBJ2-3 and V is TRBV19, with D perhaps matching TRBD2 (5 bases). The CDR3 is 14 amino acids. Trimming took 7 bases from V and 0 from J, leaving 11 bases between them. Germline V gene sequence: CDR1 LNHDA, CDR2 SQIVND (reference sequence). The CDR3 loop is CASKTAVSTDTQYF. CDR3 nucleotides: TGTGCCAGTAAAACAGCGGTTAGCACAGATACGCAGTATTTT.

This clonotype was counted a few times. The chain carries TRBV7-2 and TRBJ1-2; TRBD1 matches 8 bases. The ends lost 3 bases at V and 6 bases at J; junction bases unmatched: 6. The CDR3 runs 14 residues. Germline-derived CDR1 and CDR2 are SGHTA and FQGNSA. CDR3 sequence reads: CASSLLTGDDGYTF. CDR3 bases: TGTGCCAGCAGCTTGCTGACAGGGGATGATGGCTACACCTTC.

This clonotype was seen a few times. V usage is TRBV7-2 and J usage is TRBJ2-1; D might be TRBD2 (6 bases). CDR1 and CDR2 (germline): SGHTA, FQGNSA. Trimming removed 3 bases from V and 8 bases from J, with 14 bases in between. This CDR3 is built from 14 residues. This CDR3 is CASSLAAPGDEQFF. As DNA, the CDR3 is TGTGCCAGCAGCTTGGCGGCACCGGGGGATGAGCAGTTCTTC. Looking up the rest from reference TRBV7-2 and TRBJ2-1 gives the full variable domain: GAGVSQSPSNKVTEKGKDVELRCDPISGHTALYWYRQSLGQGLEFLIYFQGNSAPDKSGLPSDRFSAERTGGSVSTLTIQRTQQEDSAVYLCASSLAAPGDEQFFGPGTRLTVL.

This chain joins TRBV20-1 and TRBJ2-3; tentatively, D is TRBD2 (6 bases). This CDR3 has 15 amino acids. The germline V and J ends were trimmed by 0 bases and 0 bases, with 10 bases remaining between them. CDR1 and CDR2 (germline): DFQATT, SNEGSKA (reference sequence). In DNA form, the CDR3 reads TGCAGTGCTAGAGATAGCGGAGCTAGCACAGATACGCAGTATTTT. Its translation: CSARDSGASTDTQYF.

In its sample, this clonotype was seen a few times. The V call is TRBV24-1, the J call TRBJ2-1; D gene uncertain. This CDR3 contains 13 residues. Trimming removed 5 bases from V and 6 bases from J, with 10 bases in between. From germline, CDR1 is KGHDR and CDR2 SFDVKD. CDR3 amino acids: CATSVFDSNEQFF. CDR3 coding DNA: TGTGCCACCAGTGTCTTCGATTCCAATGAGCAGTTCTTC.

This clonotype was seen a few times. The chain is built from TRBV7-2 and TRBJ2-5; D assignment may be TRBD1 or TRBD2 (5 bases each). Trimming took off 1 base at V and 7 bases at J, with 10 bases between the two ends. This CDR3 has 13 amino acids. Germline V gene sequence: CDR1 SGHTA, CDR2 FQGNSA. CDR3 DNA: TGTGCCAGCAGCTTAGGGGGGAGAGGGACCCAGTACTTC. It is translated as CASSLGGRGTQYF.

This clonotype was counted at least ten times. The V and J genes are TRBV20-1 and TRBJ2-3, with D possibly TRBD2 on 6 matching bases. The CDR3 is made up of 15 amino acids. V dropped 3 bases and J dropped 3 bases, with 16 bases sitting between them. Looked up from germline, CDR1 is DFQATT and CDR2 is SNEGSKA (reference sequence). CDR3 in amino acids: CSARWGRHGTDTQYF. In nucleotides, the CDR3 is TGCAGTGCTAGGTGGGGGAGGCATGGAACAGATACGCAGTATTTT.

A remark on this clonotype: At one end, the junction sequence differs from germline, possibly due to a read error. The rearrangement links TRBV29-1 to TRBJ2-4; 7 positions match TRBD1. CDR1 and CDR2 from the germline V gene are SQVTM and ANQGSEA. The CDR3 runs to 14 residues. CDR3 amino acids: CSAVTGSTLNIEYF. CDR3 bases: TGCAGCGCCGTGACAGGGTCTACCTTGAACATTGAGTACTTC.

V gene TRBV20-1 combines with J gene TRBJ1-5, with 8 nucleotides matching TRBD1. Germline CDR1 reads DFQATT; CDR2 reads SNEGSKA (reference sequence). The J segment lost 0 bases and the V segment lost 1 base, leaving 8 bases of the junction unmatched. The CDR3 is made up of 17 amino acids. CDR3 amino acids: CSARGGQEIYSNQPQHF. The CDR3 DNA sequence: TGCAGTGCTAGAGGGGGACAGGAGATTTATAGCAATCAGCCCCAGCATTTT.

In this sample, this clonotype turned up many times. The genes are TRBV20-1 and TRBJ1-5, with 8 bases fitting TRBD1. The ends lost 0 bases at V and 4 bases at J; junction bases unmatched: 8. Per the germline V gene, CDR1 is DFQATT and CDR2 is SNEGSKA (reference sequence). CDR3 size: 16 residues. The CDR3 region is CSARDMTGVWNQPQHF. CDR3 sequence (DNA): TGCAGTGCTAGAGATATGACAGGGGTTTGGAATCAGCCCCAGCATTTT.

This clonotype was counted ten times or more. V and J are TRBV4-2 and TRBJ2-7; 7 bases line up with TRBD2. The V gene's germline CDR1 is LGHNA and CDR2 YNFKEQ. With 1 base clipped from V and 4 bases from J, the junction kept 4 bases outside the gene matches. The CDR3 covers 14 residues. For the CDR3, the DNA is TGTGCCAGCAGCCAAGCTAGCGGCCCGTACGAGCAGTACTTC. This codes for CASSQASGPYEQYF.

This clonotype has just a few counts. V usage is TRBV20-1 and J usage is TRBJ2-5, with TRBD2 matching over 7 bases. There are 13 residues in the CDR3. V lost 6 bases, J lost 5 bases, and 9 bases stayed unmatched. Germline CDR1 is DFQATT and CDR2 is SNEGSKA (reference sequence). CDR3 residues: CSAGGTPGETQYF. DNA for the CDR3: TGCAGTGCGGGGGGGACGCCGGGGGAGACCCAGTACTTC.

In its sample, this clonotype was seen many times. The J gene is TRBJ1-1, the V gene TRBV29-1; TRBD1 might be the D (5 bases). Germline V gene data show CDR1 as SQVTM and CDR2 as ANQGSEA. Trimming removed 8 bases at V and 14 bases at J, with 21 bases between. This CDR3 spans 11 amino acids. Here the CDR3 DNA reads TGCAGCCTCCACCTCGGGGGAGATATATTCTTT. It specifies CSLHLGGDIFF.

This clonotype was picked up many times. V and J are TRBV6-2 or TRBV6-3 and TRBJ1-1; D uncertain. The germline CDR1 and CDR2 sequences are MNHEY and SVGEGT. This CDR3 spans 15 amino acids. V lost 2 bases and J 11 bases, leaving 21 bases between the germline ends. The CDR3 region is CASSYQDAVRPLAFF. The CDR3 bases are TGTGCCAGCAGTTACCAGGACGCAGTTCGCCCATTGGCTTTCTTT.

A note on this clonotype: Compared with germline, one end of the junction differs, possibly owing to a read error. The rearrangement links TRBV6-2 or TRBV6-3 to TRBJ2-1, with a weak D call TRBD2 (6 bases). In germline, CDR1 is MNHEY, CDR2 SVGEGT. This CDR3 is built from 11 residues. DNA for the CDR3: TGTGCCAGCGGAACGGACCGAGGGAGGATCTTC. Translation gives CASGTDRGRIF.